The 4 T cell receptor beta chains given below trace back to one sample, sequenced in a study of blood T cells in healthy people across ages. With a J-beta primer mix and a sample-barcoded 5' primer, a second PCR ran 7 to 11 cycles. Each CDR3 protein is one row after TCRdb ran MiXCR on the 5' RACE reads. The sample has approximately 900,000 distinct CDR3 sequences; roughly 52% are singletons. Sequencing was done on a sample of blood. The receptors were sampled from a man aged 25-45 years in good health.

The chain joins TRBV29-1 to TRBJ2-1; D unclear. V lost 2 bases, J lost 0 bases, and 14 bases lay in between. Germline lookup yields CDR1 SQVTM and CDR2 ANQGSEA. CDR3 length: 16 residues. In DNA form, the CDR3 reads TGCAGCGTTGAAAAGTGGGAAGATAGCTCCTACAATGAGCAGTTCTTC. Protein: CSVEKWEDSSYNEQFF.

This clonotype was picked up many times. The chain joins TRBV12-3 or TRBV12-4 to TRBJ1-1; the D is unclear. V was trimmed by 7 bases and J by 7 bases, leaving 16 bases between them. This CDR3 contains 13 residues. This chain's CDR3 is CASTSSAKGEAFF. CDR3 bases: TGTGCCAGCACCAGTTCAGCCAAAGGTGAAGCTTTCTTT.

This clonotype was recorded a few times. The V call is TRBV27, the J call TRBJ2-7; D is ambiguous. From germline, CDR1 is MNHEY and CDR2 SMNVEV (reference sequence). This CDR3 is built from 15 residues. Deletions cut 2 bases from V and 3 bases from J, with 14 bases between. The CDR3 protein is CASSLGSGSGYEQYF. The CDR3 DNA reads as TGTGCCAGCAGTTTAGGGTCGGGTAGTGGCTACGAGCAGTACTTC.

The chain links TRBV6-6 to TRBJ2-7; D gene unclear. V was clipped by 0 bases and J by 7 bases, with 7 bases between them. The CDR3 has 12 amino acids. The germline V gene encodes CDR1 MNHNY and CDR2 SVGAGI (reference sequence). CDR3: CASSYSMSEQYF. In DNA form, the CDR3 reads TGTGCCAGCAGTTACTCGATGAGTGAGCAGTACTTC.